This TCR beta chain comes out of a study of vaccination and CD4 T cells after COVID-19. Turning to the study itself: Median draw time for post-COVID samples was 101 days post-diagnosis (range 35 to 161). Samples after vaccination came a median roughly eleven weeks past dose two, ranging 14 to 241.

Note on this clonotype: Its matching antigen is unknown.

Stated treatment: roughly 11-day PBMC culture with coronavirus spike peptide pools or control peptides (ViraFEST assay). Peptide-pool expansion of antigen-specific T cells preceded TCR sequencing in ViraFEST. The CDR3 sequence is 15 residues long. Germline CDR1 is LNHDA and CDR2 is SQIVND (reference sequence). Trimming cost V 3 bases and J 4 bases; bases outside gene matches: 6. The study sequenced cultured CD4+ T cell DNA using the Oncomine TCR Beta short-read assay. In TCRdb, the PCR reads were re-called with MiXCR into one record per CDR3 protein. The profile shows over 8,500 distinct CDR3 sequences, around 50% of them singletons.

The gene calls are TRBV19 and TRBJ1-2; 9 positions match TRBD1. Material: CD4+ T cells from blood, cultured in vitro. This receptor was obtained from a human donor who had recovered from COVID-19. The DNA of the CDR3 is TGTGCCAGTAGTATTCCGGGACAGGGCGGCTATGGCTACACCTTC. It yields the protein CASSIPGQGGYGYTF. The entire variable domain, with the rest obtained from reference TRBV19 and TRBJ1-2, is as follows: DGGITQSPKYLFRKEGQNVTLSCEQNLNHDAMYWYRQDPGQGLRLIYYSQIVNDFQKGDIAEGYSVSREKKESFPLTVTSAQKNPTAFYLCASSIPGQGGYGYTFGSGTRLTVV.